The sequence of this T cell receptor beta chain was determined in a study of blood T cell repertoires in COVID-19. CDR3 length: 15 amino acids. V trimming: 0 bases; J trimming: 6 bases; junction bases outside the gene matches: 5. The germline gives CDR1 SGHKS, CDR2 YYEKEE (reference sequence). Profiling relied on immunoSEQ multiplex PCR, and the TCRdb table lists in-frame clones only, not all of them. The sample has 180,000 or so clones; roughly 87% are singletons. What was sequenced was PBMCs or T cells enriched from blood (not recorded which). The rearrangement links TRBV5-5 to TRBJ2-1; 8 nucleotides match TRBD2. This clonotype was obtained from a woman aged 40 to 50 with acute COVID-19. This CDR3 reads CASSLALAGFNEQFF. For the CDR3, the DNA is TGTGCCAGCAGCTTGGCGTTAGCGGGGTTCAATGAGCAGTTCTTC. Based on the CDR3 plus reference TRBV5-5 and TRBJ2-1, the full variable domain is DAGVTQSPTHLIKTRGQQVTLRCSPISGHKSVSWYQQVLGQGPQFIFQYYEKEERGRGNFPDRFSARQFPNYSSELNVNALLLGDSALYLCASSLALAGFNEQFFGPGTRLTVL.